This TCR beta chain appears in the sequencing data of a study of blood T cells in healthy people across ages. At the level of the study: Template switching retrieved approximately one barcoded beta molecule for each two T cells. Study-wide results and caveats: Naive T cell percentage showed a strong correlation with TCR beta diversity.

This clonotype appeared many times. What it recognizes is unknown. Germline CDR1 and CDR2: SGDLS and YYNGEE. V gave up 2 bases and J gave up 4 bases; unmatched junction bases: 1. The CDR3 totals 15 residues. Sample-barcoded 5' priming and a J-beta primer mix drove a second PCR of 7 to 11 cycles. A tag from a template-switch adaptor with 12 random nucleotides marked each cDNA molecule. Per sample, CDR3-containing paired-end reads numbered at least 2.5 million. Using its own MiXCR run on the 5' RACE reads, TCRdb lists one record per CDR3 protein. The sample holds approximately 1,000,000 distinct CDR3 sequences, less than 50% seen once.

The receptor's source is a woman aged 60-75 years in good health. Material for sequencing was blood. This chain links TRBV9 with TRBJ2-5, with TRBD2 matching over 14 bases. CDR3 nucleotides: TGTGCCAGCAGCGTTGGACTAGCGGGAGGAGAGACCCAGTACTTC. Protein product: CASSVGLAGGETQYF.